The clone carrying this TCR beta chain was detected only a few times. Its specificity is unknown. This specimen comes from a study of human T cells and chemical hapten exposure. Notes on the study in general: Donors had alopecia, so their immune response may differ from healthy people's. Those TCRs sitting above 1 in 1000 frequency stayed the same with DPC sensitization.

Germline loops: CDR1 ENHRY, CDR2 SYGVKD. V lost 6 bases and J lost 5, with 10 bases in between. The CDR3 contains 12 residues. Authors' processing steps: The number of TCRs in each sample had a median of approximately 90,000 and spanned roughly 23,224 to 750,000. TCRdb recomputed calls from the RACE reads with MiXCR, one row per CDR3 protein. The V and J calls, along with clone size, are taken from TCRdb and not from the paper's own processing. The sample holds roughly 140,000 distinct CDR3 sequences; roughly 10% are singletons and the top ten take roughly 1.4%. Indicated time point: patch test 2, 6 weeks after DPC sensitization. Treatment meaning: therapeutic diphenylcyclopropenone sensitization with weekly scalp DPC.

This TCR came from a woman aged 45-65 years with alopecia areata. Some clones in this sample may be carry-over from other donors' samples. The specimen was whole blood, collected in connection with sensitization to the hapten diphenylcyclopropenone (DPC). The V call is TRBV10-3, the J call TRBJ1-1; D not resolved. CDR3 bases: TGTGCCATCAGGGACTTTGGTACTGAAGCTTTCTTT. Its translation is CAIRDFGTEAFF.